This T cell receptor beta chain was captured by sequencing in a study of blood T cell repertoires in COVID-19. As for the study in general: The analysed material was cDNA or gDNA that came from T cells, B-cell-depleted T cells, or PBMCs.

Cohort assignment relied on participant-reported clinical history. In the authors' methods: For nucleated cells, counts were estimated from reference gene primer amplification. Produced via immunoSEQ multiplex PCR; TCRdb's table is partial and in-frame only. V and J calls and clone size come straight from that table; D and trimming were deduced from the DNA. The table lists approximately 150,000 clones, approximately 80% of them singletons. The CDR3 contains 15 residues. Trimming took off 3 bases at V and 5 bases at J, with 17 bases between the two ends. Germline V lookup: CDR1 SQVTM, CDR2 ANQGSEA. This TCR derives from an older man who had been exposed to COVID-19. Material for sequencing was PBMCs or T cells enriched from blood (not recorded which). V usage is TRBV29-1 and J usage is TRBJ2-1; D is possibly TRBD2 (5 bases). CDR3 DNA: TGCAGCGTTGACTCGGGGAGAGCCTTAAACAATGAGCAGTTCTTC. Translated: CSVDSGRALNNEQFF.